This note documents a single T cell receptor (beta chain) sequence. Its antigen specificity is not known. Base-call qualities are not available, and no considerably larger clone is one nucleotide away. The data were taken from a study of shared clonotypes between healthy human individuals (dated by TCRdb to the early 2020s). As for the study more broadly: The cohort comprised a couple of women and a few men aged 18 to 49 years. For each donor, CD4 naive and CD4 memory were each run on three plates, CD8 naive on two plates, and CD8 memory on one plate. Blood TCR repertoires of several healthy adults were deeply sequenced to estimate repertoire size and the extent of clonotype sharing between individuals. To increase sequencing depth and limit assay-specific biases, TCR repertoire library preparation and sequencing were carried out by different laboratories using diverse techniques. Each donor's leukapheresis produced roughly between roughly 0.94 and 9.5 billion PBMCs.

Via the germline V gene, CDR1 is MDHEN and CDR2 SYDVKM. Relative to germline, V is 5 bases shorter and J is 2 bases shorter, with 13 bases between their ends. The cysteine opens and the phenylalanine closes a CDR3 of 15 amino acids. Only the CDR3 portion is preserved as DNA: 45 bases, with reading frame beginning at the first base. Broader findings and caveats from the paper: Based on pairwise subsampling, the degree of clonotype sharing among donors was expected to be affected by sequencing depth. Estimated clonotype richness was generally larger for naive than for memory subsets. Across a few donors, roughly 5.4% of naive CD4, approximately 3.5% of naive CD8, 2% to 2.5% of memory CD4, and roughly 0.41% of memory CD8 clonotypes were shared. Rarefaction of sorted-subset datasets indicated incomplete sequencing despite the large sequencing depth. Because the study included a small number of donors, the genetic and exposure-history diversity represented was limited. Compared with non-shared clonotypes, clonotypes shared by all four sorted-subset donors had higher generation probabilities. Sampling was restricted to blood, and TCR repertoires in tissues likely differ from the TCR repertoires found in blood.

Donors were healthy HIV-negative adults with no recently reported acute infections or vaccinations. Every donor was a Caucasian adult residing in Nashville, Tennessee, USA. CD4+ T cells were enriched by magnetic negative selection, after which naive cells were positively selected on CD45RA and the negative fraction was taken as the memory subset. Blood was obtained by leukapheresis, after which PBMCs were separated by Ficoll-Histopaque density gradient centrifugation and cryopreserved in liquid nitrogen vapor phase. Purity and quantity of every magnetically sorted T cell population were checked by analytical flow cytometry. Each sorted fraction had its genomic DNA isolated and then quantified by UV absorbance on a Nanodrop 2000c. Using the deep immunoSEQ assay, TCR CDR3 regions were amplified from genomic DNA by multiplex PCR. Genomic DNA extracted from each cell subset was distributed evenly over all wells of several immunoSEQ 96-well plates, and each plate served as one replicate. For sorted subsets, each replicate PCR was loaded with about 200 ng genomic DNA, equivalent to about 33,000 T cell genomes. Purified libraries were quantified with a Qubit 3.0 fluorometer, sized on a Bioanalyzer 2100, and re-quantified with the KAPA Library Quantification kit. Each immunoSEQ 96-well plate was sequenced on its own single-read 150-cycle Illumina NextSeq 550 flow cell. The paper's data handling went like this. Because only junctional sequences without quality scores were contained in the immunoSEQ output, filtering matching that applied to full-length reads could not be performed. To assign V/J genes and CDR3, sequences were annotated against IMGT germline references using PyIR, a Python wrapper for IgBLAST v1.9. Reads were filtered out if the reads had weak V/J assignments (E-value above 1e-6), no CDR3, stop codons, out-of-frame junctions, or ambiguous translated residues. A V3J clonotype was defined by an identical inferred V gene, J gene, and CDR3 amino acid sequence. To compute the percentage overlap between repertoires, the number of shared unique clonotypes was divided by the size of the smaller repertoire. Three approaches were used to assess repertoire richness: RTK rarefaction, the Chao1 estimator, and Recon v2.1 estimates of unobserved clonotypes. Generation probabilities were computed with OLGA for all TCRbeta clonotypes obtained by the gDNA method from four donors. TCRdb provides this immuneACCESS table in a form limited to in-frame rearrangements. Some clones are lacking; in checked studies, under half of them reflect an unresolved V gene, and why the rest are absent is not known. V, J and clone size reflect that table, while D and trimming were determined from the DNA. This sample gives under 850,000 clones in total; 55% to 75% of them show up just once. Over 1.5% of the sample lies in the top ten.

The sequencing input was memory CD4+ T cells sorted from blood. In light of the paper, this sample's cell subset or site label describes: CD45RA-negative fraction. The rearranged chain carries TRBV28 and TRBJ2-1; a tentative D match to TRBD1 spans 6 bases. The clonotype comes from a woman in her thirties in good health. The CDR3 here reads CASSRLGTTYNEQFF. The nucleotide sequence is given as TGTGCCAGCAGTCGACTCGGGACAACCTACAATGAGCAGTTCTTC.